This T cell receptor beta chain is drawn from a study of beta chain features in type 1 diabetes. General observations from the study: Shorter TCRB CDR3s, moderately but significantly so, were found in Type 1 diabetes patients in all four CD4+ subsets.

This clone came up a few times. As yet, its antigen is unknown. Every isolated RNA sample was fully reverse transcribed, so sequencing captured expressed TCRB transcripts. Libraries were prepared by immunoSEQ multiplex PCR; TCRdb keeps only in-frame clonotypes and omits some of them. The table records a few hundred thousand clones, around 22% of them present only once. The receptor was isolated from a young woman with type 1 diabetes. Sequencing used naive CD4+ T cells from blood.

This chain's CDR3 is CASSLGGRGYEQYF. CDR3 DNA: TGTGCCAGCTCACTGGGGGGGCGCGGCTACGAGCAGTACTTC. V and J are TRBV18 and TRBJ2-7; D is perhaps TRBD2 (7 bases). Germline CDR1 and CDR2: KGHSH and LQKENI. CDR3 size: 14 residues. The V end was cut by 4 bases, the J end by 3 bases, with 13 bases between.